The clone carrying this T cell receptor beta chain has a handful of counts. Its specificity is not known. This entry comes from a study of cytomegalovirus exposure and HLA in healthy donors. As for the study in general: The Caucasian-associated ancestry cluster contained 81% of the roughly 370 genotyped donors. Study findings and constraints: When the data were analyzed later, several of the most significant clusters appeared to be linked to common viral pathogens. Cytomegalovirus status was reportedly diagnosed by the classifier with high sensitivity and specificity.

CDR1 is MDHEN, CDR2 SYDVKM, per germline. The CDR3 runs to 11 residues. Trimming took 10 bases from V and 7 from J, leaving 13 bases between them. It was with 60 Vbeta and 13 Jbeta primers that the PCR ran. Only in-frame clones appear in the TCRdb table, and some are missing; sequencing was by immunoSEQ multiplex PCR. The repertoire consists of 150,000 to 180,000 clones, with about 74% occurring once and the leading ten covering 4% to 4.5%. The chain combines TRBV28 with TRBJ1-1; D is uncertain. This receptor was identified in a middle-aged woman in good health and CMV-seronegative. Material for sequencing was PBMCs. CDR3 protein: CATYEVFEAFF. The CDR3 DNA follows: TGTGCCACTTACGAGGTGTTTGAAGCTTTCTTT. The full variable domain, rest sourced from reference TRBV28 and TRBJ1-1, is DVKVTQSSRYLVKRTGEKVFLECVQDMDHENMFWYRQDPGLGLRLIYFSYDVKMKEKGDIPEGYSVSREKKERFSLILESASTNQTSMYLCATYEVFEAFFGQGTRLTVV.